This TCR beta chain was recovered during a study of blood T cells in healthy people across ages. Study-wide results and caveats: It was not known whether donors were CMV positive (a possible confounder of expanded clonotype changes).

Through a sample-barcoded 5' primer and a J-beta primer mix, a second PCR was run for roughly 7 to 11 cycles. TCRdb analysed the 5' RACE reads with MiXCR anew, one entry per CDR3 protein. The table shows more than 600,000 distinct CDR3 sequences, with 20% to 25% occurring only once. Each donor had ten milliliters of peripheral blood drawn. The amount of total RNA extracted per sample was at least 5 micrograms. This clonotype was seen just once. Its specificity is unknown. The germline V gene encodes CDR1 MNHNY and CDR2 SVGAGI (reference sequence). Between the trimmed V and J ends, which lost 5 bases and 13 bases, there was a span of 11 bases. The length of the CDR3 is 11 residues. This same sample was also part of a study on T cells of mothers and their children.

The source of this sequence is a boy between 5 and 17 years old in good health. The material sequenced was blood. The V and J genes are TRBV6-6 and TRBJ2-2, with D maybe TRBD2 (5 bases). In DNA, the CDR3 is TGTGCCAGCAGTCAGGACTGGACGCTGTTTTTT. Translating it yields CASSQDWTLFF.